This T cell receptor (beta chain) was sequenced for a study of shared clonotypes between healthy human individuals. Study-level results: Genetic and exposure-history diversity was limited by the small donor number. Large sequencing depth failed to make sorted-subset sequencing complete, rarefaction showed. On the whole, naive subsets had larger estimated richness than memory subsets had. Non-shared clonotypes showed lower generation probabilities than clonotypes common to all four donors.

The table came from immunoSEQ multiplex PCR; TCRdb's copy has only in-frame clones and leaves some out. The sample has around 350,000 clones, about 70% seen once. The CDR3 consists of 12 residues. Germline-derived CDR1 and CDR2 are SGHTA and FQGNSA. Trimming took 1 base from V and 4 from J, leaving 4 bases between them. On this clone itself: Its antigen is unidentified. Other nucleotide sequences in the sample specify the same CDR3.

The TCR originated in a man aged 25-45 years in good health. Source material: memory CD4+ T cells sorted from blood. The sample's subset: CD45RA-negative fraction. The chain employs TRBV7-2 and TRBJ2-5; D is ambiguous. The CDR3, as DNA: TGTGCCAGCAGCTTAGTCGGAGAGACCCAGTACTTC. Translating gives CASSLVGETQYF.